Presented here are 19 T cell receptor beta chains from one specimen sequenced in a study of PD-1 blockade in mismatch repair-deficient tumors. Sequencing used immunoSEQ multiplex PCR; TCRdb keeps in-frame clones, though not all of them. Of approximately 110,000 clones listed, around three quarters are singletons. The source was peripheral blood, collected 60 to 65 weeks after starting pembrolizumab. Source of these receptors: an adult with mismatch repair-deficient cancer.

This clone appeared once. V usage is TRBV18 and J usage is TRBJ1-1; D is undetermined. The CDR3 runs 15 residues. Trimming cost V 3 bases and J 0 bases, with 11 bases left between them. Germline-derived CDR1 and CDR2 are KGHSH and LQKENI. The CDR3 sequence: CASSPEAVMNTEAFF. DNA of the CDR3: TGTGCCAGCTCACCCGAGGCGGTCATGAACACTGAAGCTTTCTTT.

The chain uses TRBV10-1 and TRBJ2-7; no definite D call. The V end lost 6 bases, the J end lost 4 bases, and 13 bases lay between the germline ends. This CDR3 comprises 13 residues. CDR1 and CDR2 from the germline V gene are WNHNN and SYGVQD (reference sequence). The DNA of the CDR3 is TGCGCCAGCAGCCCAGGCAGGAGTTACGAGCAGTACTTC. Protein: CASSPGRSYEQYF.

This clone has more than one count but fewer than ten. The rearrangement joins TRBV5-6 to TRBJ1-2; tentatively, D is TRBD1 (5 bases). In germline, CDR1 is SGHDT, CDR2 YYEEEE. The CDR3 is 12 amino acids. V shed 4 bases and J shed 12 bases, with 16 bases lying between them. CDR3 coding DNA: TGTGCCAGCAGCCCAACTAGCGGGGCCCACACCTTC. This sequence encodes CASSPTSGAHTF.

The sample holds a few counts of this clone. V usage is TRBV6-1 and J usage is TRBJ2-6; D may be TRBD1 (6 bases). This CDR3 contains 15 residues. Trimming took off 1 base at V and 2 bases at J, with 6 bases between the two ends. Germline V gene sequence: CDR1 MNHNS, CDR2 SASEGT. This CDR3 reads CASSEGTAGANVLTF. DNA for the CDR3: TGTGCCAGCAGTGAAGGGACAGCTGGGGCCAACGTCCTGACTTTC.

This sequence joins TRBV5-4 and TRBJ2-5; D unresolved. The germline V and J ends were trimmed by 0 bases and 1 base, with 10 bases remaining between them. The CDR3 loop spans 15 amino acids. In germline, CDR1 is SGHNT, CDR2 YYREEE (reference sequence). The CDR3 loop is CASSLGRATQETQYF. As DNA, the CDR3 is TGTGCCAGCAGCTTGGGACGGGCGACCCAAGAGACCCAGTACTTC.

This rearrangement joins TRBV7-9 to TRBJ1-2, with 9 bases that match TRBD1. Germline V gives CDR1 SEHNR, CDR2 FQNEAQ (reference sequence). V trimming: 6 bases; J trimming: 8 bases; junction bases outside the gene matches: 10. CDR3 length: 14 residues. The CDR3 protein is CASSGDREFLGYTF. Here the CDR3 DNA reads TGTGCCAGCAGTGGGGACAGGGAATTTTTGGGCTACACCTTC.

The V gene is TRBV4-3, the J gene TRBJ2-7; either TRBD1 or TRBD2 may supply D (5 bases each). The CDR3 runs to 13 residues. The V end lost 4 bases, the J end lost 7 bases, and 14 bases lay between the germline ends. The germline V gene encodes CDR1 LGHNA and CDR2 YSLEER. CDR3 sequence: CASSLLRGAEQYF. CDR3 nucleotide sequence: TGCGCCAGCAGCCTTCTAAGGGGAGCTGAGCAGTACTTC.

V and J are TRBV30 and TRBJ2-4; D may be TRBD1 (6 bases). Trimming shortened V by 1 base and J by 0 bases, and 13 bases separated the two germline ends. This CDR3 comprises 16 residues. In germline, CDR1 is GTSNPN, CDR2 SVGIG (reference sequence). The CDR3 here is CAWSGRGSLAKNIQYF. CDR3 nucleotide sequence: TGTGCCTGGAGTGGTAGGGGGTCCTTAGCCAAAAACATTCAGTACTTC.

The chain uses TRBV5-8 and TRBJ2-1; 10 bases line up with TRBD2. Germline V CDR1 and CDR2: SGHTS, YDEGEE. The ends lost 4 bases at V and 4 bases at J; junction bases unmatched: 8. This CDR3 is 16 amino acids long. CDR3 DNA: TGTGCCAGCAGCATCGGACTAGCGGCTTATTACAATGAGCAGTTCTTC. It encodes CASSIGLAAYYNEQFF.

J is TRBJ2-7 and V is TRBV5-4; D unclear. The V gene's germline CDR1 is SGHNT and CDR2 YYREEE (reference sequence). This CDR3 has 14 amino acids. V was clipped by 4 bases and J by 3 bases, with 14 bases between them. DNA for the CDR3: TGTGCCAGCAGCCAAAGGACGGAAAGCTACGAGCAGTACTTC. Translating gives CASSQRTESYEQYF.

The CDR3 bases are TGTGCCAGTAGTATAGGGAGTGCGGGGGTCTTCACCGGGGAGCTGTTTTTT. This gives the protein CASSIGSAGVFTGELFF. The chain joins TRBV19 to TRBJ2-2, with 7 bases fitting TRBD2. The V gene's germline CDR1 is LNHDA and CDR2 SQIVND (reference sequence). V shed 1 base and J 4 bases; nucleotides not matched to a gene: 9. This CDR3 has 17 amino acids.

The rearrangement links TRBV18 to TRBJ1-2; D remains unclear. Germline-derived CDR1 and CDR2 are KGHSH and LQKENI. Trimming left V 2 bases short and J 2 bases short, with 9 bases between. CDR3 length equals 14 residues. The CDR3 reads CASSPGVANYGYTF. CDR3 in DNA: TGTGCCAGCTCACCAGGGGTGGCCAACTATGGCTACACCTTC.

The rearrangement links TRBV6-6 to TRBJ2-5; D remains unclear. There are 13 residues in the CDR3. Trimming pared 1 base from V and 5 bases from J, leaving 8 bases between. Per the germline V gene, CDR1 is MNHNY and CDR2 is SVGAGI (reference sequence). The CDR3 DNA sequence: TGTGCCAGCAGTTACTGGTATAAGGAGACCCAGTACTTC. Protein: CASSYWYKETQYF.

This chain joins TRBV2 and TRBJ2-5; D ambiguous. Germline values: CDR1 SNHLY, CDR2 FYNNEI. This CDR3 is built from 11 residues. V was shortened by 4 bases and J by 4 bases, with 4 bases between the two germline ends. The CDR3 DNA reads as TGTGCCAGCAGTGTTACAGAGACCCAGTACTTC. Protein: CASSVTETQYF.

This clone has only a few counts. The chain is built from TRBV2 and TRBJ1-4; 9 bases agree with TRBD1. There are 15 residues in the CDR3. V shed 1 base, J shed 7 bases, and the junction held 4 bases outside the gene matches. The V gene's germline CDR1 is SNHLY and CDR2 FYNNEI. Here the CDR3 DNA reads TGTGCCAGCAGTGAAGAACAGGGGGCGCGTGAAAAACTGTTTTTT. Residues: CASSEEQGAREKLFF. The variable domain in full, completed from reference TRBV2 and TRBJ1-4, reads EPEVTQTPSHQVTQMGQEVILRCVPISNHLYFYWYRQILGQKVEFLVSFYNNEISEKSEIFDDQFSVERPDGSNFTLKIRSTKLEDSAMYFCASSEEQGAREKLFFGSGTQLSVL.

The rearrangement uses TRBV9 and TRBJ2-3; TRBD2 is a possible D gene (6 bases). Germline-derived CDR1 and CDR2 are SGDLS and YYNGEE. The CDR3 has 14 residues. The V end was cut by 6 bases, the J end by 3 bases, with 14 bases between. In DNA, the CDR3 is TGTGCCAGCAACACGGGGGTAGTAACAGATACGCAGTATTTT. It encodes CASNTGVVTDTQYF.

The CDR3 protein is CASRGLTNTGELFF. The CDR3 DNA is TGTGCCAGCCGGGGACTAACGAACACCGGGGAGCTGTTTTTT. This chain connects TRBV28 to TRBJ2-2; TRBD2 matches at 7 bases. The CDR3 consists of 14 residues. Germline CDR1 MDHEN, CDR2 SYDVKM. The J segment lost 0 bases and the V segment lost 8 bases, leaving 3 bases of the junction unmatched.

CDR3: CASSLEASGPNYNEQFF. The DNA for the CDR3 is TGTGCCAGCAGCTTAGAAGCTAGCGGGCCTAACTACAATGAGCAGTTCTTC. This chain links TRBV11-3 with TRBJ2-1, with 8 bases aligning to TRBD2. V shed 0 bases, J shed 3 bases, and the junction held 7 bases outside the gene matches. This CDR3 has 17 amino acids. CDR1 SGHNT and CDR2 YENEEA come from the germline V gene.

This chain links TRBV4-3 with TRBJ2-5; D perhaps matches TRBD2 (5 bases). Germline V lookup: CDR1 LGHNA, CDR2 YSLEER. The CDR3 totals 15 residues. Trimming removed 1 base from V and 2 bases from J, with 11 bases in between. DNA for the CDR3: TGCGCCAGCAGCCAAGGATTTAGCGCTCAAGAGACCCAGTACTTC. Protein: CASSQGFSAQETQYF.